This TCR beta chain was profiled in a study of Ad26.COV2.S vaccination and SARS-CoV-2 variants. Background on the study: By the intramuscular route, Ad26.COV2.S was given once, or twice 56 days apart.

Study conclusions and caveats: Reportedly, spike-specific CD8+ and CD4+ T cell responses achieved substantial breadth once vaccination had taken place. TCR breadth and depth estimates may have understated total T cell responses.

Of note for this clone: No antigen is known for it.

Only in-frame clones appear in the TCRdb table, and some are missing; sequencing was by immunoSEQ multiplex PCR. The sample shows some 400,000 clones, approximately 90% of them seen only once. Treatment: around 19 received Ad26.COV2.S at low or high dose, single or two shots; about 5 received placebo; per-sample allocation not given. Collection of the samples took place on day 63 after the first injection of vaccine or placebo. Within Boston, the person who donated was an adult of 18-55 years. The source material was peripheral blood, sampled in a trial of Ad26.COV2.S vaccine versus placebo. This clonotype originated in a person between 18 and 65 years old who received the Ad26.COV2.S COVID-19 vaccine or a placebo.

The CDR3 loop is CSASDPYEQYF. CDR3 DNA: TGCAGTGCTAGTGACCCCTACGAGCAGTACTTC. The chain employs TRBV20-1 and TRBJ2-7, with no clear D. The CDR3 runs 11 residues. V dropped 3 bases and J dropped 2 bases, with 5 bases sitting between them. The germline V gene has CDR1 DFQATT and CDR2 SNEGSKA (reference sequence).